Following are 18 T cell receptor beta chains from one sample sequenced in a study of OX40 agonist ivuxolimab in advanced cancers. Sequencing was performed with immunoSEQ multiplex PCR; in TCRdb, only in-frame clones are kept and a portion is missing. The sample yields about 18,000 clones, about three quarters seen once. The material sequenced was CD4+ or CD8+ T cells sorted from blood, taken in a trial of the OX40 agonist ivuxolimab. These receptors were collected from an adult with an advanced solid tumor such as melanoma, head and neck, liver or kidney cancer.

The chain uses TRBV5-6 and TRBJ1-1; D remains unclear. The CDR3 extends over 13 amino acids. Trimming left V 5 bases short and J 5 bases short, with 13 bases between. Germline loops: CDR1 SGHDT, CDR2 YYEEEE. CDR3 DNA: TGTGCCAGCAGGGCAGGAGGAGGGACTGAAGCTTTCTTT. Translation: CASRAGGGTEAFF.

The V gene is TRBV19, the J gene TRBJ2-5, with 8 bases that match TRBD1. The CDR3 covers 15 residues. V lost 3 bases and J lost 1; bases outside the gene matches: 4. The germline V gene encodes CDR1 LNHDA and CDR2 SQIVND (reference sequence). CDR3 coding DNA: TGTGCCAGTAGTATGGGGACAGGCCTCCAAGAGACCCAGTACTTC. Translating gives CASSMGTGLQETQYF.

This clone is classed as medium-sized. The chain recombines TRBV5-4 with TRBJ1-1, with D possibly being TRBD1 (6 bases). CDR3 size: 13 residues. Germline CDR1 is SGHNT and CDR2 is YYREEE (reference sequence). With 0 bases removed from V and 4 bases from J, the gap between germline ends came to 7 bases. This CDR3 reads CASSLGGATEAFF. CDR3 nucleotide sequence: TGTGCCAGCAGCTTGGGGGGGGCCACTGAAGCTTTCTTT. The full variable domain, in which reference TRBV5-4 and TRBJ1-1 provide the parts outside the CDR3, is ETGVTQSPTHLIKTRGQQVTLRCSSQSGHNTVSWYQQALGQGPQFIFQYYREEENGRGNFPPRFSGLQFPNYSSELNVNALELDDSALYLCASSLGGATEAFFGQGTRLTVV.

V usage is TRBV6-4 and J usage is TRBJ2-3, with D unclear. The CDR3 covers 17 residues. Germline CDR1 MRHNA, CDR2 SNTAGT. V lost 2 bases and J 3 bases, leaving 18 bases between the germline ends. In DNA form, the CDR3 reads TGTGCCAGCAGTGACCTCAGAGAGCGAAGAGTGACAGATACGCAGTATTTT. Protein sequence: CASSDLRERRVTDTQYF.

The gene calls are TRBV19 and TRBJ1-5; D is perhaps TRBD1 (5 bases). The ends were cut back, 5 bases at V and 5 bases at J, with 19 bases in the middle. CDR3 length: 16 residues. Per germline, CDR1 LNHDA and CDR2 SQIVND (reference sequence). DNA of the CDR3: TGTGCCAGTAGTCCCCGACAGAGGTCAAGGTATCAGCCCCAGCATTTT. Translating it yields CASSPRQRSRYQPQHF.

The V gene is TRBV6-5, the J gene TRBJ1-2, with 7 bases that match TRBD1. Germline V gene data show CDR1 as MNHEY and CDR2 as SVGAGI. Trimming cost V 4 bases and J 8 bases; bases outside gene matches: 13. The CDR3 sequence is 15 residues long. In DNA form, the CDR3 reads TGTGCCAGCAGTTCCACCCCTGGGACAGATCACGGCTACACCTTC. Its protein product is CASSSTPGTDHGYTF.

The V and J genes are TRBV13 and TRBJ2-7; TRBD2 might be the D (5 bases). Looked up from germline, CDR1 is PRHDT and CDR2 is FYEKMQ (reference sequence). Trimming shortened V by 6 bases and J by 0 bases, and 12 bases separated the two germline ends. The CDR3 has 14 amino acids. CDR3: CASSYKRGSYEQYF. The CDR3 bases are TGTGCCAGCAGTTACAAACGGGGCTCCTACGAGCAGTACTTC.

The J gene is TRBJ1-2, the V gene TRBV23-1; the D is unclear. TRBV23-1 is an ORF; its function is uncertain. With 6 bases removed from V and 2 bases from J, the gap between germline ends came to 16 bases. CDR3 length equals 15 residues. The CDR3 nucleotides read TGCGCCAGCAGCCAAGATACGGGAAAAAACTATGGCTACACCTTC. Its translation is CASSQDTGKNYGYTF.

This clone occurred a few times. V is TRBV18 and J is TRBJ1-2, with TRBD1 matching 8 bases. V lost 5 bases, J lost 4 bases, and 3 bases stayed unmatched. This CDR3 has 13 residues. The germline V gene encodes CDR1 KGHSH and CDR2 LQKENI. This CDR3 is CASSEDRVYGYTF. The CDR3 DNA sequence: TGTGCCAGCTCAGAGGACAGGGTCTATGGCTACACCTTC.

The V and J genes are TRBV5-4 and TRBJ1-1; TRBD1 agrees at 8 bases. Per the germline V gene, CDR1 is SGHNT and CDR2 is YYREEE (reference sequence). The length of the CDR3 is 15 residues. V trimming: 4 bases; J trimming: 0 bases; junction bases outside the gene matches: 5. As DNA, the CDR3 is TGTGCCAGCAGCCCCCCGGGACAGGTGAACACTGAAGCTTTCTTT. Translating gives CASSPPGQVNTEAFF.

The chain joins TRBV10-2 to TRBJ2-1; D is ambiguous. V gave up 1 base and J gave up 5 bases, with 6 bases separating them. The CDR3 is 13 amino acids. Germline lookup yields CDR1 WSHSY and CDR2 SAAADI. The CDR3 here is CASSEFRNNEQFF. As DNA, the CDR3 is TGCGCCAGCAGTGAGTTCCGGAACAATGAGCAGTTCTTC.

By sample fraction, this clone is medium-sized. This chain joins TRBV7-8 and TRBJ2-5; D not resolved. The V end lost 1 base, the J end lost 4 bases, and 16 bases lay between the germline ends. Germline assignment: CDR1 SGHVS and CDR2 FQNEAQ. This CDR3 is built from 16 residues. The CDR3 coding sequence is TGTGCCAGCAGCTTAGAGGCCCCCCCGGATAGAGAGACCCAGTACTTC. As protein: CASSLEAPPDRETQYF. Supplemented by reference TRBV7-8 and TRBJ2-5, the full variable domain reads GAGVSQSPRYKVAKRGQDVALRCDPISGHVSLFWYQQALGQGPEFLTYFQNEAQLDKSGLPSDRFFAERPEGSVSTLKIQRTQQEDSAVYLCASSLEAPPDRETQYFGPGTRLLVL.

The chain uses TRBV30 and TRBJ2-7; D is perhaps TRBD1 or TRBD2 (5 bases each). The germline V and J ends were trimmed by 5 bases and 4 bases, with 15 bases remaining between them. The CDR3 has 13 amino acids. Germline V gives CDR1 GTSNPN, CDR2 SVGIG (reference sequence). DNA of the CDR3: TGTGCCTGGGAGGGACCGATCGGATACGAGCAGTACTTC. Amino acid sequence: CAWEGPIGYEQYF.

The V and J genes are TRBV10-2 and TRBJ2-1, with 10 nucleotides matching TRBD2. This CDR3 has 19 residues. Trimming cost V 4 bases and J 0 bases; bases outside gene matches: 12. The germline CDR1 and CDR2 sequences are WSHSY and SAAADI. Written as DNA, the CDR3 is TGCGCCAGCAGTGTAGTGGCTAGCGGGAGTCGGAGCTCCTACAATGAGCAGTTCTTC. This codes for CASSVVASGSRSSYNEQFF.

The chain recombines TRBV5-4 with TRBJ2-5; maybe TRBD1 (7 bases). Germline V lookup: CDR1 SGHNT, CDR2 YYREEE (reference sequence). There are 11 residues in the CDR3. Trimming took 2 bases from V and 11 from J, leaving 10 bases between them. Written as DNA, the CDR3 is TGTGCCAGCAGCTTCAGGGGGGAGCAGTACTTC. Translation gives CASSFRGEQYF.

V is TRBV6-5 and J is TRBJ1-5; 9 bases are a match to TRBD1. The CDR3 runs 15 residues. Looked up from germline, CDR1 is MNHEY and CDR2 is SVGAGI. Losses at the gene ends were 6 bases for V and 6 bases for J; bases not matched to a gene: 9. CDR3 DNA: TGTGCCAGCAGCGCGGGACAGGGTGAGGGTCAGCCCCAGCATTTT. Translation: CASSAGQGEGQPQHF.

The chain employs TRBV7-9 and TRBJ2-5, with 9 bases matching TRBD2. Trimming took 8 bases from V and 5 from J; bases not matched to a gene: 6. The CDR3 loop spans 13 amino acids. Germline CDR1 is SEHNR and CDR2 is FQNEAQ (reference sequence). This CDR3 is CASLAGGGETQYF. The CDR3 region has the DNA TGTGCCAGCCTGGCGGGAGGGGGGGAGACCCAGTACTTC.

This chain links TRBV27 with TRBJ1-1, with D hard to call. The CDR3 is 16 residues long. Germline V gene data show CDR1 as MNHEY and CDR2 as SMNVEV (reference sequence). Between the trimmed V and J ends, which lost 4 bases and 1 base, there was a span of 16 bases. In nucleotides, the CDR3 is TGTGCCAGCAGTTCCGATTTTGGACCGAGGAACACTGAAGCTTTCTTT. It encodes CASSSDFGPRNTEAFF.